These 19 T cell receptor beta chains were all obtained from the same sample, sequenced in a study of shared clonotypes between healthy human individuals. Measured with immunoSEQ multiplex PCR; TCRdb has only the in-frame clones, and not every one. The sample has approximately 1.4 million clones; 95% to 99% are singletons. The sample was naive CD4+ T cells sorted from blood. Documented subset: CD45RA+ positively selected. Receptors were obtained from a young man in good health.

This chain joins TRBV28 and TRBJ2-7; TRBD1 might be the D (6 bases). V lost 4 bases to trimming and J lost 7 bases, with 8 bases between them. CDR1 is MDHEN and CDR2 is SYDVKM in the germline V gene. The CDR3 is made up of 11 amino acids. The CDR3 is CASSYDREQYF. DNA of the CDR3: TGTGCCAGCAGTTATGACAGGGAGCAGTACTTC.

The V call is TRBV5-1, the J call TRBJ2-1, with D possibly being TRBD1 (6 bases). The V end was cut by 1 base, the J end by 5 bases, with 10 bases between. The germline V gene encodes CDR1 SGHRS and CDR2 YFSETQ. This CDR3 is 14 amino acids long. CDR3 in DNA: TGCGCCAGCAGCTTGTCAACAGGGAACAATGAGCAGTTCTTC. This gives the protein CASSLSTGNNEQFF.

The V and J genes are TRBV5-1 and TRBJ2-7; 14 bases align to TRBD2. Germline V gene lookup returns CDR1 SGHRS and CDR2 YFSETQ. The CDR3 spans 19 residues. J gave up 1 base and V 4 bases, and 13 bases lay outside the gene matches. The CDR3 loop is CASSRGTSGSMQNSYEQYF. The CDR3 DNA is TGCGCCAGCAGCCGAGGGACTAGCGGGAGCATGCAGAATTCCTACGAGCAGTACTTC.

The J gene is TRBJ2-3, the V gene TRBV5-1, with 9 nucleotides matching TRBD1. This CDR3 spans 16 amino acids. Germline values: CDR1 SGHRS, CDR2 YFSETQ. V lost 2 bases and J lost 3; bases outside the gene matches: 7. The CDR3 sequence: CASSFLGQGQTDTQYF. Written as DNA, the CDR3 is TGCGCCAGCAGCTTTCTGGGACAGGGCCAGACAGATACGCAGTATTTT.

This rearrangement joins TRBV6-5 to TRBJ1-1, with TRBD1 matching over 8 bases. This CDR3 spans 14 amino acids. Looked up from germline, CDR1 is MNHEY and CDR2 is SVGAGI. The trim removed 4 bases at V and 4 bases at J, leaving 5 bases unmatched. The CDR3 coding sequence is TGTGCCAGCAGTTTCAGGGGGCGTGGCACTGAAGCTTTCTTT. Protein product: CASSFRGRGTEAFF.

The chain is built from TRBV5-1 and TRBJ2-1; 13 bases agree with TRBD2. V gave up 4 bases and J gave up 8 bases; unmatched junction bases: 9. The CDR3 runs 16 residues. Per the germline V gene, CDR1 is SGHRS and CDR2 is YFSETQ. Written as DNA, the CDR3 is TGCGCCAGCAGCCCTACACTAGCGGGAGGGCCCCATGAGCAGTTCTTC. Amino acids: CASSPTLAGGPHEQFF.

The CDR3 bases are TGTGCCAGCAGCGCAGGGTTCGTTGAAAAACTGTTTTTT. It is translated as CASSAGFVEKLFF. The chain links TRBV7-2 to TRBJ1-4, with D possibly matching TRBD1 (5 bases). The CDR3 extends over 13 amino acids. The germline V gene encodes CDR1 SGHTA and CDR2 FQGNSA. Trimming took off 5 bases at V and 7 bases at J, with 11 bases between the two ends.

V and J are TRBV4-2 and TRBJ2-3, with unresolved D. Per the germline V gene, CDR1 is LGHNA and CDR2 is YNFKEQ. The V and J ends lost 1 base and 2 bases respectively, with 13 bases between them. The CDR3 contains 16 residues. CDR3 sequence reads: CASSQGRRKNTDTQYF. CDR3 bases: TGTGCCAGCAGCCAAGGGCGGCGGAAAAACACAGATACGCAGTATTTT.

Worth noting for this clone: The sample carries other DNA sequences with the same CDR3. The chain is built from TRBV18 and TRBJ1-1; D not resolved. V was pared by 3 bases and J by 5 bases, with 7 bases between. The CDR3 has 12 amino acids. Per germline, CDR1 KGHSH and CDR2 LQKENI. This CDR3 reads CASSPKGTEAFF. CDR3 nucleotide sequence: TGTGCCAGCTCACCGAAGGGTACTGAAGCTTTCTTT.

This sequence joins TRBV28 and TRBJ2-7; unclear D gene. The germline V gene encodes CDR1 MDHEN and CDR2 SYDVKM. The length of the CDR3 is 12 residues. V lost 3 bases, J lost 5 bases, and 8 bases lay in between. The CDR3 coding sequence is TGTGCCAGCAGTTTCTCTTACGACGAGCAGTACTTC. This translates into CASSFSYDEQYF.

The gene calls are TRBV19 and TRBJ2-3; 12 nucleotides line up with TRBD2. This CDR3 is built from 16 residues. Germline trimming cut 4 bases from V and 4 bases from J; bases unmatched to any gene: 6. Germline CDR1 and CDR2: LNHDA and SQIVND (reference sequence). This chain's CDR3 is CASSTPGLAGSDTQYF. CDR3 nucleotides: TGTGCCAGTAGTACTCCGGGACTAGCGGGCTCAGATACGCAGTATTTT.

J is TRBJ2-2 and V is TRBV29-1; D uncertain. The CDR3 loop spans 15 amino acids. V shed 0 bases and J shed 6 bases, with 14 bases lying between them. Germline-derived CDR1 and CDR2 are SQVTM and ANQGSEA. The CDR3 loop reads CSVEDLRVMSGELFF. As DNA, the CDR3 is TGCAGCGTTGAAGATCTTCGGGTAATGTCCGGGGAGCTGTTTTTT.

The chain uses TRBV6-6 and TRBJ2-3; a possible D gene is TRBD1 (5 bases). The CDR3 consists of 13 residues. V was trimmed by 7 bases and J by 3 bases, leaving 11 bases between them. In germline, CDR1 is MNHNY, CDR2 SVGAGI (reference sequence). CDR3 bases: TGTGCCAGCAAGTTAGGGGTTACAGATACGCAGTATTTT. The encoded protein is CASKLGVTDTQYF.

V gene TRBV2 combines with J gene TRBJ2-1; the D gene is possibly TRBD1 (5 bases). Germline V CDR1 and CDR2: SNHLY, FYNNEI. V lost 7 bases to trimming and J lost 1 base, with 8 bases between them. CDR3 length equals 13 residues. DNA for the CDR3: TGTGCCAGCATAACAGGTTCCTACAATGAGCAGTTCTTC. Its protein product is CASITGSYNEQFF.

Comments on this clone: This same CDR3 is encoded by further DNA sequences in the sample. The rearrangement links TRBV9 to TRBJ1-2; no clear D. This CDR3 has 13 amino acids. CDR1 SGDLS and CDR2 YYNGEE come from the germline V gene. Trimming took 2 bases from V and 2 from J, leaving 7 bases between them. DNA of the CDR3: TGTGCCAGCAGCGTGGTAGGAAACTATGGCTACACCTTC. Translating gives CASSVVGNYGYTF.

V gene TRBV7-2 combines with J gene TRBJ2-3, with 7 bases aligning to TRBD1. V lost 5 bases, J lost 4 bases, and 12 bases stayed unmatched. The V gene's germline CDR1 is SGHTA and CDR2 FQGNSA. The CDR3 contains 16 residues. CDR3: CASSPKGAHPADTQYF. The CDR3, as DNA: TGTGCCAGCAGCCCAAAGGGGGCCCACCCAGCAGATACGCAGTATTTT.

J is TRBJ2-7 and V is TRBV18, with 8 bases lining up with TRBD1. CDR3 length equals 15 residues. CDR1 KGHSH and CDR2 LQKENI come from the germline V gene. With V trimmed by 3 bases and J by 3 bases, 7 bases remained unmatched. The CDR3 sequence is CASSPLTGDNYEQYF. Here the CDR3 DNA reads TGTGCCAGCTCACCTCTGACAGGGGATAACTACGAGCAGTACTTC.

The V call is TRBV19, the J call TRBJ1-1, with D hard to call. The length of the CDR3 is 14 residues. The germline gives CDR1 LNHDA, CDR2 SQIVND (reference sequence). Trimming pared 4 bases from V and 6 bases from J, leaving 15 bases between. CDR3 in amino acids: CASSTVAGQAEAFF. CDR3 in DNA: TGTGCCAGTAGTACCGTGGCCGGCCAGGCTGAAGCTTTCTTT.

This chain links TRBV15 with TRBJ2-5, with D possibly matching TRBD1 (6 bases). Germline V gene sequence: CDR1 LNHNV, CDR2 YYDKDF (reference sequence). The CDR3 length is 17 residues. V lost 3 bases, J lost 3 bases, and 20 bases lay in between. CDR3 coding DNA: TGTGCCACCAGCAGTGTTAGTCGAAGGGGGTTTGAAGAGACCCAGTACTTC. This encodes CATSSVSRRGFEETQYF.